This TCR beta chain comes out of a study of blood T cell repertoires in COVID-19. Looking at the study overall: The cDNA or gDNA used as material had been derived from T cells, B-cell-depleted T cells, or PBMCs.

Only one count was recorded for this clone. Study members were between about 18 and 95 years old and lived in some 26 US regions. In assigning cohorts, the study relied on participant-reported clinical history. Donors in Cohort 3 counted as recovered after two negative PCRs, clearance, or symptom resolution. This CDR3 is 16 amino acids long. The ends were cut back, 5 bases at V and 4 bases at J, with 20 bases in the middle. The germline V gene has CDR1 SGHVS and CDR2 FNYEAQ. Generated by immunoSEQ multiplex PCR, the TCRdb table keeps only in-frame clones and is missing some. The sample has 170,000 or so clones; roughly 87% are singletons.

The genes are TRBV7-6 and TRBJ2-5; maybe TRBD2 (6 bases). This TCR was sampled from a woman aged 45 to 65 who had recovered from COVID-19. The sequenced material came from PBMCs or T cells enriched from blood (not recorded which). CDR3 DNA: TGTGCCAGCAGCATAGACCCGGGCCCCGGGGGAGAGACCCAGTACTTC. Translation: CASSIDPGPGGETQYF.